This section outlines one T cell receptor (beta chain) sequence together with its context. Its antigen is undetermined. This sample is drawn from a study of cytomegalovirus exposure and HLA in healthy donors. The overall study: T cells numbering 150 million to 200 million yielded roughly 120 million unique TCR beta sequences in an earlier analysis.

Study-wide points: Because they were indistinguishable, some V segments, including TRBV6-2 and TRBV6-3, were excluded. HLA alleles showed associations with around 15,000 TCR beta sequences in a later analysis, at a 0.05 false discovery rate. Among TCR beta chains of equal frequency, HLA-associated ones were more clonally expanded in a later analysis.

Germline V CDR1 and CDR2: LNHDA, SQIVND (reference sequence). The trim removed 5 bases at V and 2 bases at J, leaving 12 bases unmatched. CDR3 length: 17 amino acids. 60 Vbeta and 13 Jbeta primers were used in PCR. Only in-frame clones appear in the TCRdb table, and some are missing; sequencing was by immunoSEQ multiplex PCR. The sample carries about 96,000 clones, 55% to 75% recorded once. Sample: PBMCs. This receptor was taken from a man aged 60-69 years in good health and CMV-seronegative. The rearrangement joins TRBV19 to TRBJ2-4, with TRBD2 matching over 7 bases. DNA for the CDR3: TGTGCCAGTAGTCCCAGCTTCGGGGGGTTAACCAAAAACATTCAGTACTTC. As protein: CASSPSFGGLTKNIQYF.